Given below is one T cell receptor beta chain in context. The antigen remains undetermined. The data belong to a study of PD-1 blockade in classical Hodgkin lymphoma. Notes on the study in general: No one has yet defined what causes the repertoire differences, which may be disease activity or prior therapy. CD4+ TCR diversity climbed significantly by C4D1, unlike CD8+ TCR diversity.

The CDR3 runs 14 residues. Germline CDR1 GTSNPN, CDR2 SVGIG (reference sequence). Trimming took off 1 base at V and 2 bases at J, with 9 bases between the two ends. Produced via immunoSEQ multiplex PCR; TCRdb's table is partial and in-frame only. The data contain about 44,000 clones, less than 75% of them singletons. Time point specified: cycle 4 day 1 (C4D1), after about 6 weeks of nivolumab. Every patient was affected by relapse after autologous stem cell transplantation, while exposure to brentuximab vedotin was not uniform. Patients showed best responses of complete response, partial response or progressive disease.

J is TRBJ2-4 and V is TRBV30; TRBD1 or TRBD2 may be the D gene (5 bases each). The source was peripheral blood mononuclear cells (PBMCs), collected before the fourth cycle of nivolumab. The clonotype originates from a human donor with classical Hodgkin lymphoma. The CDR3 DNA is TGTGCCTGGAGTGAAGGGACCACCAAAAACATTCAGTACTTC. Protein product: CAWSEGTTKNIQYF.